Sequencing of this T cell receptor (beta chain) was carried out in a study of T cells in Graves' hyperthyroidism and ophthalmopathy. The CDR3 spans 15 residues. Germline CDR1 ENHRY, CDR2 SYGVKD. On this clonotype: One end of the junction fails to match germline, which may point to a read error.

Authors of the study amplified TCR beta CDR3 regions from RNA transcripts. TCR CDR3 regions were first amplified by RT-PCR with HTBI primers. From the multiplex PCR reads, TCRdb called clonotypes with MiXCR, one entry per CDR3 protein. The sample has hundreds of thousands of distinct CDR3 sequences; approximately 42% are singletons. The sequencing input was peripheral blood or thyroid tissue (not recorded which). V gene TRBV10-3 combines with J gene TRBJ1-1, with D perhaps matching TRBD1 (5 bases). The clonotype was recovered from an adult man with Graves' disease, either hyperthyroidism or ophthalmopathy (not recorded which). This chain's CDR3 is CASSYLWGDGTEAFF. The DNA of the CDR3 is TGTGCCAGCAGTTACCTATGGGGCGACGGCACTGAAGCTTTCTTT.